This TCR beta chain was identified during a study of T-cell memory formation after mild COVID-19. Study as a whole: Most TCR clusters belonged to a single donor. Study observations and caveats: Nothing showed for sure that second-wave clones peaking on day 37 were SARS-CoV-2 specific. Contracting clones, day 15 to 85, had balanced CD4/CD8, and later expanders favored CD4+. CD4+ clones that contracted lay mainly in CM and EM; CD8+ ones lay in EMRA.

The CDR3 totals 16 residues. The germline gives CDR1 SGHAT, CDR2 FQNNGV. The V end lost 1 base, the J end lost 4 bases, and 14 bases lay between the germline ends. One entry per CDR3 protein results from TCRdb running MiXCR on the 5' RACE reads. The data hold about 470,000 distinct CDR3 sequences, with roughly 25% observed a single time. This clonotype showed up just a few times. Antigen unknown. The clonotype comes from an adult woman who had mild COVID-19 (a few samples of this study predate the infection). Cell type and time point are not known. The sample comprised PBMCs or a T cell subset sorted from them (not recorded which). The V and J genes are TRBV11-2 and TRBJ2-1; perhaps TRBD1 as D (5 bases). The CDR3 coding sequence is TGTGCCAGCAGCTTAGGATGGGCAGGGCCGTACAATGAGCAGTTCTTC. Translation gives CASSLGWAGPYNEQFF.